The text below deals with one T cell receptor (beta chain). This specimen comes from a study of lymphopenia after photon versus proton radiotherapy. CDR1 LNHNV and CDR2 YYDKDF come from the germline V gene (reference sequence). Trimming took off 0 bases at V and 1 base at J, with 11 bases between the two ends. The CDR3 sequence is 16 residues long. The assay was immunoSEQ multiplex PCR, and TCRdb's table has in-frame clones only and misses some. The top ten hold approximately 2.9% of the sample, which has tens of thousands of clones, about nine tenths seen once. The source material was peripheral blood, sampled from a patient treated with photon-based radiotherapy. The receptor was isolated from a woman in her sixties or seventies with pancreatic cancer. The chain recombines TRBV15 with TRBJ2-3; no clear D gene. CDR3 residues: CATSRDGGQGTDTQYF. As DNA, the CDR3 is TGTGCCACCAGCAGAGATGGCGGCCAAGGCACAGATACGCAGTATTTT.